A selection of T cell receptor beta chains follows, all from one sample in a study of cytomegalovirus exposure and HLA in healthy donors. Profiled with immunoSEQ multiplex PCR; TCRdb holds only in-frame clones, not every one. The table has under 200,000 clones, around 80% seen once. The sample was PBMCs. The source is a woman aged 40 to 50 in good health and CMV-seronegative. The CDR3 runs from the conserved cysteine through the conserved F or W. The D gene is left open where the match is weak. Clone size is not always given. Where it is, it says once, few, many or a class for expanded clones.

D gene: -; clone size: -; V gene: TRBV5-4; J gene: TRBJ2-5; CDR3 protein: CASSLAAGKETQYF; CDR3 DNA: TGTGCCAGCAGCTTGGCTGCGGGGAAAGAGACCCAGTACTTC
D gene: TRBD2; clone size: -; V gene: TRBV10-3; J gene: TRBJ2-2; CDR3 protein: CAISETTGLGGELFF; CDR3 DNA: TGTGCCATCAGTGAGACAACCGGACTAGGCGGGGAGCTGTTTTTT
D gene: -; clone size: -; V gene: TRBV4-2; J gene: TRBJ2-7; CDR3 protein: CASSQGAEQYF; CDR3 DNA: TGTGCCAGCAGCCAAGGGGCAGAGCAGTACTTC
D gene: TRBD2; clone size: once; V gene: TRBV14; J gene: TRBJ2-7; CDR3 protein: CASAGGPEQYF; CDR3 DNA: TGTGCCAGCGCGGGGGGGCCCGAGCAGTACTTC
D gene: TRBD1; clone size: -; V gene: TRBV28; J gene: TRBJ2-2; CDR3 protein: CASSSPGQGAGELFF; CDR3 DNA: TGTGCCAGCAGTTCTCCGGGACAGGGGGCCGGGGAGCTGTTTTTT
D gene: TRBD1; clone size: -; V gene: TRBV11-3; J gene: TRBJ1-1; CDR3 protein: CASSFSTGADTEAFF; CDR3 DNA: TGTGCCAGCAGCTTTTCGACAGGGGCGGACACTGAAGCTTTCTTT
D gene: TRBD1; clone size: -; V gene: TRBV19; J gene: TRBJ1-1; CDR3 protein: CASRGLQGYTEAFF; CDR3 DNA: TGTGCCAGTAGGGGATTACAGGGGTACACTGAAGCTTTCTTT
D gene: TRBD1; clone size: -; V gene: TRBV5-1; J gene: TRBJ2-3; CDR3 protein: CASSSGQGFFTDTQYF; CDR3 DNA: TGCGCCAGCAGCTCCGGACAGGGGTTCTTCACAGATACGCAGTATTTT
D gene: TRBD1; clone size: -; V gene: TRBV6-1; J gene: TRBJ1-2; CDR3 protein: CASSEAGTGGYGYTF; CDR3 DNA: TGTGCCAGCAGTGAAGCCGGGACAGGGGGCTATGGCTACACCTTC
D gene: TRBD1; clone size: -; V gene: TRBV6-1; J gene: TRBJ2-7; CDR3 protein: CASSELGTGGSRREQYF; CDR3 DNA: TGTGCCAGCAGTGAATTGGGGACAGGGGGCTCCCGACGGGAGCAGTACTTC